This T cell receptor (beta chain) was sequenced in a study of CD8 T cells in Susac syndrome. With random hexamers, reverse transcription was performed on about 0.5 to 1 ug of RNA. MiXCR, applied by TCRdb to the immunoSEQ multiplex PCR reads, yields one record per CDR3 protein. The sample contains some 150,000 distinct CDR3 sequences, 95% to 96% of which appear only once. This clonotype was found once. V lost 0 bases and J 3 bases, leaving 17 bases between the germline ends. Germline values: CDR1 SQVTM, CDR2 ANQGSEA. The CDR3 sequence is 16 residues long. This receptor was identified in a human donor with multiple sclerosis. The sequenced sample was CD8+ T cells from PBMCs. This chain connects TRBV29-1 to TRBJ1-2; possible D gene TRBD1, 5 bases. The CDR3 is CSVEDNGTPLDYGYTF. DNA for the CDR3: TGCAGCGTTGAAGATAACGGGACCCCCTTGGACTATGGCTACACCTTC.